This T cell receptor beta chain comes out of a study of blood T cell repertoires in COVID-19. About the study: COVID-19 samples, acute and convalescent, were from the United States, Italy and Spain.

The CDR3 covers 14 residues. Germline V gene lookup returns CDR1 SGHNT and CDR2 YYREEE (reference sequence). Deletions cut 1 base from V and 2 bases from J, with 10 bases between. Source study methods: Quantification of nucleated cells was approximated via reference gene primer amplification. The method was immunoSEQ multiplex PCR; TCRdb's version includes in-frame clones alone and lacks a portion of them. That table is the source of V, J and clone size, and D and trimming were worked out from the DNA. The sample contains fewer than 60,000 clones, 87% of which appear only once. The source of this sequence is a human donor with acute or convalescent COVID-19. The donor label of this sample is uncertain. The sample comprised peripheral blood. This rearrangement joins TRBV5-4 to TRBJ2-7, with a possible D match to TRBD1 (5 bases). CDR3 sequence (DNA): TGTGCCAGCAGCTTGTGGGGCGCTCCCTACGAGCAGTACTTC. It yields the protein CASSLWGAPYEQYF.